This TCR beta chain derives from a study of a mutant IDH1 vaccine in newly diagnosed glioma. Points from the study as a whole: The authors found pseudoprogression apparently unrelated to changes in top peripheral T cell clonotypes. In around 93% of patients, immune responses induced by the vaccine occurred.

The CDR3 totals 11 residues. CDR1 is DFQATT and CDR2 is SNEGSKA in the germline V gene (reference sequence). V gave up 8 bases and J gave up 4 bases; unmatched junction bases: 4. Specified time point: week 23, last vaccination. Each vaccine dose was 300 ug of mutant IDH1 20-mer peptide, with topical imiquimod. Sequencing was performed with immunoSEQ multiplex PCR; in TCRdb, only in-frame clones are kept and a portion is missing. The sample consists of approximately 50,000 clones, about nine tenths of them appearing once. The table lists this clone with a few counts. Its cognate antigen is unknown. The V and J genes are TRBV20-1 and TRBJ1-1; 7 bases line up with TRBD1. The receptor comes from a man aged 40-49 years with glioma. Source: PBMCs, taken from a glioma patient whose treatment included an IDH1 peptide vaccine. The chain's CDR3 is CSRGHGTEAFF. CDR3 coding DNA: TGCAGTAGGGGGCACGGCACTGAAGCTTTCTTT.